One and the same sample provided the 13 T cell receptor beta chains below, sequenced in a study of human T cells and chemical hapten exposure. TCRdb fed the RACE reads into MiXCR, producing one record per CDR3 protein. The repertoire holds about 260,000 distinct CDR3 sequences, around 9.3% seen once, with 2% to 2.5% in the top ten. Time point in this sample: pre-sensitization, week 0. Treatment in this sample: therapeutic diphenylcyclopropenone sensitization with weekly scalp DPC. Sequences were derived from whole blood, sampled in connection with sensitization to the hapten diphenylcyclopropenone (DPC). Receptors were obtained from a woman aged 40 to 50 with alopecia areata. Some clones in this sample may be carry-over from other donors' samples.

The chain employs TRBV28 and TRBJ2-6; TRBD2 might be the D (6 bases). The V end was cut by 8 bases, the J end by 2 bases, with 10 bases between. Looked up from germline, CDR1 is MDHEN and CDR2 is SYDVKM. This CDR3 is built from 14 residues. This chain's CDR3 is CASGTSPGANVLTF. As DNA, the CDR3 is TGTGCCAGCGGAACTAGCCCTGGGGCCAACGTCCTGACTTTC.

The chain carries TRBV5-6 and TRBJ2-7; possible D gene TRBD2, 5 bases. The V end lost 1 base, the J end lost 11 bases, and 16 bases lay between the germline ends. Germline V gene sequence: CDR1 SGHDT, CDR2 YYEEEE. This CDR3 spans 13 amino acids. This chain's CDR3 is CASSLTGMREEYF. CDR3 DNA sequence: TGTGCCAGCAGCTTGACTGGTATGAGGGAAGAGTACTTC. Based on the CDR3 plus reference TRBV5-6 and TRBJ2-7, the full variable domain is DAGVTQSPTHLIKTRGQQVTLRCSPKSGHDTVSWYQQALGQGPQFIFQYYEEEERQRGNFPDRFSGHQFPNYSSELNVNALLLGDSALYLCASSLTGMREEYFGPGTRLTVT.

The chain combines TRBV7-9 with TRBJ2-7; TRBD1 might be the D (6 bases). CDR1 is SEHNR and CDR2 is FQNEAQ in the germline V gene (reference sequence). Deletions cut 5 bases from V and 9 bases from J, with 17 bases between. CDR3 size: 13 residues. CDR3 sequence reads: CASSQGTLNGQYF. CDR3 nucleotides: TGTGCCAGCAGCCAAGGGACATTGAACGGGCAGTACTTC.

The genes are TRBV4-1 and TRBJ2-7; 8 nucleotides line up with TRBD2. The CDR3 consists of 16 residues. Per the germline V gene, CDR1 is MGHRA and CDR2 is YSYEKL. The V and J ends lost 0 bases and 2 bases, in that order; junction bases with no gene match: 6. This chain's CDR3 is CASSQELLAVPYEQYF. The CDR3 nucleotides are TGCGCCAGCAGCCAAGAGTTACTAGCGGTCCCCTACGAGCAGTACTTC.

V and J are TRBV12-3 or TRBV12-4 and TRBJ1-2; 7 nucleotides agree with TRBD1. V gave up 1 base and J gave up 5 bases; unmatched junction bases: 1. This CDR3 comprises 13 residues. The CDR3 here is CASSLGGQYGYTF. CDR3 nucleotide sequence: TGTGCCAGCAGTTTAGGGGGACAGTATGGCTACACCTTC.

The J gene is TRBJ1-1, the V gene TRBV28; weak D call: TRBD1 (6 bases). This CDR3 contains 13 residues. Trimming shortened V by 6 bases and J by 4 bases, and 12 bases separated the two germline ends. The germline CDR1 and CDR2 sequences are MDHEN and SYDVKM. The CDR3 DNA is TGTGCCAGCAGGCAACAGGGCAGCACTGAAGCTTTCTTT. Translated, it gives CASRQQGSTEAFF.

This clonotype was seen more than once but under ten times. The CDR3 DNA sequence: TGTGCCAGTAGTTCCAACGCGGGGATTTCCGGGGAGCTGTTTTTT. Its translation: CASSSNAGISGELFF. The rearrangement uses TRBV19 and TRBJ2-2; TRBD2 is a possible D gene (6 bases). The germline V gene has CDR1 LNHDA and CDR2 SQIVND (reference sequence). V was shortened by 5 bases and J by 6 bases, with 16 bases between the two germline ends. The CDR3 loop spans 15 amino acids.

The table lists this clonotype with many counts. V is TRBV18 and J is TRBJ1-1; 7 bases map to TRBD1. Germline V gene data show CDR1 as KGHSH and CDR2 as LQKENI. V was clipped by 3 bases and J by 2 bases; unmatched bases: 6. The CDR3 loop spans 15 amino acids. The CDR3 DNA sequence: TGTGCCAGCTCACCCCCCGGGACAGTTAACACTGAAGCTTTCTTT. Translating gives CASSPPGTVNTEAFF.

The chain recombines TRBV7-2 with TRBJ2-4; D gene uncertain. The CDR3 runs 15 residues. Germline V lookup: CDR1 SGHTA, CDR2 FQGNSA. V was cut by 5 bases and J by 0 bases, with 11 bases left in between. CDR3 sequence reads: CASSTRGIAKNIQYF. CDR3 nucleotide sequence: TGTGCCAGCAGCACTCGCGGAATAGCCAAAAACATTCAGTACTTC.

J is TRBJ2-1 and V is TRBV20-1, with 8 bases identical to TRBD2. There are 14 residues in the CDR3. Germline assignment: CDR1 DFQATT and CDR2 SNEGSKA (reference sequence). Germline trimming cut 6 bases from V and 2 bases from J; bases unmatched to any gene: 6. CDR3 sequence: CSALSGKAYNEQFF. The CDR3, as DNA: TGCAGTGCCCTTAGCGGGAAGGCCTACAATGAGCAGTTCTTC.

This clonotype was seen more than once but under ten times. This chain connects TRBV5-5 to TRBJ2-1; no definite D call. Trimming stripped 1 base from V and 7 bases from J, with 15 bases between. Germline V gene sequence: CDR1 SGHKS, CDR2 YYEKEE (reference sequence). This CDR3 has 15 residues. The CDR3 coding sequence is TGTGCCAGCAGCTTGATCCCCGCCCAAAAAAATGAGCAGTTCTTC. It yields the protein CASSLIPAQKNEQFF.

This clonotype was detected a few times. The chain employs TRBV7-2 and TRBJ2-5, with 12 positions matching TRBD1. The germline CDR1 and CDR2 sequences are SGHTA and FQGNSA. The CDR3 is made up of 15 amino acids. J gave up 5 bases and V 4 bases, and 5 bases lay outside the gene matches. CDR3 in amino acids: CASSWGQGAMETQYF. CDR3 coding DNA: TGTGCCAGCAGCTGGGGACAGGGGGCTATGGAGACCCAGTACTTC. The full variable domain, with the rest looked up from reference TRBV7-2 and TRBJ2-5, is GAGVSQSPSNKVTEKGKDVELRCDPISGHTALYWYRQSLGQGLEFLIYFQGNSAPDKSGLPSDRFSAERTGGSVSTLTIQRTQQEDSAVYLCASSWGQGAMETQYFGPGTRLLVL.

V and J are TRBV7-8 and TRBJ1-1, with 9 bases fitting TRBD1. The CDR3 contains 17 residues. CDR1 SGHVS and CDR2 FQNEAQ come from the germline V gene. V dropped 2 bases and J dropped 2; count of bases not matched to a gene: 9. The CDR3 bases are TGTGCCAGCAGCTTACTCTGGACAGGGGACCTTAACACTGAAGCTTTCTTT. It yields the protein CASSLLWTGDLNTEAFF.